This entry lists 27 T cell receptor beta chains sequenced from one sample in a study of blood T cell repertoires in COVID-19. Clones were sequenced by immunoSEQ multiplex PCR, and TCRdb holds only the in-frame ones, with some missing. The sample has some 100,000 clones, roughly 92% seen once. The source material was peripheral blood. The receptor source for this set is a man in his 70s with acute or convalescent COVID-19.

The CDR3 coding sequence is TGTGCCAGCAGCACAAACAAGCAGGGACAGGGTGAAGCTTTCTTT. Protein sequence: CASSTNKQGQGEAFF. The V call is TRBV5-4, the J call TRBJ1-1; 9 nucleotides align to TRBD1. Germline CDR1 SGHNT, CDR2 YYREEE (reference sequence). V trimming: 4 bases; J trimming: 7 bases; junction bases outside the gene matches: 11. The CDR3 is 15 amino acids.

On this clone: The junction and the germline gene differ at one end; a read error may be behind it. The rearrangement joins TRBV7-7 to TRBJ2-7; TRBD1 agrees at 9 bases. The CDR3 contains 15 residues. Germline V gene lookup returns CDR1 SSHAT and CDR2 FNYEAQ (reference sequence). The CDR3 region has the DNA TGTGCTAGCAGCTCCGGGACAGGGTTCTCCTACGAGCAGTACTTC. It specifies CASSSGTGFSYEQYF.

DNA for the CDR3: TGTGCCAGCAGCCACACAGGGGAGCCCCAGCATTTT. Its protein product is CASSHTGEPQHF. The rearrangement joins TRBV7-9 to TRBJ1-5, with 7 bases lining up with TRBD1. With V trimmed by 5 bases and J by 8 bases, 3 bases remained unmatched. CDR1 is SEHNR, CDR2 FQNEAQ, per germline (reference sequence). This CDR3 is 12 amino acids long.

The gene calls are TRBV5-1 and TRBJ2-3; TRBD1 is a possible D gene (6 bases). Between the trimmed V and J ends, which lost 0 bases and 4 bases, there was a span of 9 bases. Germline V gene sequence: CDR1 SGHRS, CDR2 YFSETQ. CDR3 length: 14 residues. The CDR3 is CASSLGQGPDTQYF. In nucleotides, the CDR3 is TGCGCCAGCAGCTTGGGCCAGGGGCCAGATACGCAGTATTTT.

The gene calls are TRBV19 and TRBJ2-7, with 12 bases that match TRBD2. The CDR3 loop spans 14 amino acids. Germline V CDR1 and CDR2: LNHDA, SQIVND (reference sequence). V dropped 6 bases and J dropped 2; count of bases not matched to a gene: 2. The CDR3, as DNA: TGTGCCAGTAGCCGACTAGCGGGAGCCTACGAGCAGTACTTC. Its protein is CASSRLAGAYEQYF.

V and J are TRBV5-1 and TRBJ2-5; TRBD1 might be the D (5 bases). V lost 0 bases and J lost 3, with 12 bases in between. The germline CDR1 and CDR2 sequences are SGHRS and YFSETQ. The CDR3 runs to 15 residues. The CDR3 region is CASSLGTSHEETQYF. CDR3 sequence (DNA): TGCGCCAGCAGCTTGGGGACAAGCCATGAAGAGACCCAGTACTTC.

The chain couples TRBV28 to TRBJ1-6; TRBD1 matches 9 bases. The CDR3 extends over 14 amino acids. CDR1 is MDHEN, CDR2 SYDVKM, per germline. V dropped 7 bases and J dropped 8; count of bases not matched to a gene: 6. CDR3 coding DNA: TGTGCCAGCATACCGGGACAGGGATATTCACCCCTCCACTTT. This gives the protein CASIPGQGYSPLHF.

This clone appeared a few times. The DNA for the CDR3 is TGTGCCAGCAGCCCCGGGTGGGAGCAGTACTTC. Its translation is CASSPGWEQYF. This sequence joins TRBV7-9 and TRBJ2-7; D not certain. The CDR3 runs to 11 residues. Germline V gene lookup returns CDR1 SEHNR and CDR2 FQNEAQ (reference sequence). The V end was cut by 5 bases, the J end by 7 bases, with 9 bases between.

The table lists this clone with a count of one. The chain combines TRBV30 with TRBJ1-2; 10 bases fit TRBD1. The J segment lost 4 bases and the V segment lost 3 bases, leaving 8 bases of the junction unmatched. Germline V gene sequence: CDR1 GTSNPN, CDR2 SVGIG (reference sequence). The CDR3 spans 15 residues. CDR3 in amino acids: CAWSRPGQGFYGYTF. The CDR3 DNA follows: TGTGCCTGGAGCCGTCCGGGACAGGGGTTCTATGGCTACACCTTC.

This clone was recorded once. V usage is TRBV6-5 and J usage is TRBJ2-3, with TRBD2 matching 12 bases. The V and J ends lost 5 bases and 13 bases, in that order; junction bases with no gene match: 7. Looked up from germline, CDR1 is MNHEY and CDR2 is SVGAGI. The CDR3 has 13 residues. The CDR3 loop is CASSRPSGGAKYF. Here the CDR3 DNA reads TGTGCCAGCAGTAGACCTAGCGGGGGGGCCAAGTATTTT.

This rearrangement joins TRBV5-1 to TRBJ1-2; D may be TRBD1 (5 bases). The CDR3 is 13 residues long. Trimming left V 3 bases short and J 4 bases short, with 10 bases between. Looked up from germline, CDR1 is SGHRS and CDR2 is YFSETQ. CDR3 sequence (DNA): TGCGCCAGCAGCTCTGACAGTCTCTATGGCTACACCTTC. Protein: CASSSDSLYGYTF. Complete variable domain (other parts from reference TRBV5-1 and TRBJ1-2): KAGVTQTPRYLIKTRGQQVTLSCSPISGHRSVSWYQQTPGQGLQFLFEYFSETQRNKGNFPGRFSGRQFSNSRSEMNVSTLELGDSALYLCASSSDSLYGYTFGSGTRLTVV.

This chain uses TRBV28 with TRBJ1-5, with TRBD1 identical over 8 bases. The CDR3 contains 15 residues. V lost 2 bases to trimming and J lost 4 bases; unmatched junction nucleotides: 4. Looked up from germline, CDR1 is MDHEN and CDR2 is SYDVKM. The DNA of the CDR3 is TGTGCCAGCAGTTTAATGGACAGGGAGAATCAGCCCCAGCATTTT. It specifies CASSLMDRENQPQHF.

Here the CDR3 reads CAGDRQGREAFF. CDR3 nucleotides: TGTGCCGGAGACCGACAGGGCCGTGAAGCTTTCTTT. The V gene is TRBV7-9, the J gene TRBJ1-1; 7 bases fit TRBD1. Germline loops: CDR1 SEHNR, CDR2 FQNEAQ (reference sequence). CDR3 length: 12 amino acids. Trimming at V came to 11 bases and at J to 7 bases, leaving 10 bases not matched to a gene.

The chain couples TRBV19 to TRBJ1-2; 7 bases map to TRBD1. Germline-derived CDR1 and CDR2 are LNHDA and SQIVND (reference sequence). This CDR3 region has 13 residues. V was clipped by 5 bases and J by 8 bases; unmatched bases: 8. The CDR3 is CASSEGAVQGYTF. In nucleotides, the CDR3 is TGTGCCAGTAGTGAGGGGGCGGTTCAGGGCTACACCTTC. The full variable domain, its missing parts supplied by reference TRBV19 and TRBJ1-2, is DGGITQSPKYLFRKEGQNVTLSCEQNLNHDAMYWYRQDPGQGLRLIYYSQIVNDFQKGDIAEGYSVSREKKESFPLTVTSAQKNPTAFYLCASSEGAVQGYTFGSGTRLTVV.

The chain links TRBV28 to TRBJ2-2, with D tentatively TRBD1 (6 bases). The CDR3 extends over 16 amino acids. Per germline, CDR1 MDHEN and CDR2 SYDVKM. Trimming took 5 bases from V and 0 from J, leaving 13 bases between them. The CDR3 DNA follows: TGTGCCAGCAGTGGACCCGGGACAACGAACACCGGGGAGCTGTTTTTT. Translated: CASSGPGTTNTGELFF.

The chain's CDR3 is CASSLRGQGDTEAFF. CDR3 nucleotides: TGTGCCAGCAGCTTAAGGGGCCAGGGCGACACTGAAGCTTTCTTT. The chain is built from TRBV11-3 and TRBJ1-1; tentative D call: TRBD1 (5 bases). Germline V gene sequence: CDR1 SGHNT, CDR2 YENEEA. The length of the CDR3 is 15 residues. V lost 2 bases, J lost 3 bases, and 13 bases lay in between.

Here the CDR3 DNA reads TGTGCCAGCAGCGTAGGGGACTTTTACAATGAGCAGTTCTTC. Amino acid sequence: CASSVGDFYNEQFF. The chain couples TRBV9 to TRBJ2-1; tentatively, D is TRBD2 (6 bases). The germline V gene has CDR1 SGDLS and CDR2 YYNGEE. The CDR3 contains 14 residues. The germline V and J ends were trimmed by 0 bases and 4 bases, with 8 bases remaining between them.

The J gene is TRBJ2-7, the V gene TRBV18; possible D gene TRBD2, 6 bases. CDR1 and CDR2 from the germline V gene are KGHSH and LQKENI. The CDR3 runs 15 residues. The ends were cut back, 2 bases at V and 0 bases at J, with 11 bases in the middle. As DNA, the CDR3 is TGTGCCAGCTCACCAACTCGACTAGACTCCTACGAGCAGTACTTC. This sequence encodes CASSPTRLDSYEQYF. Full variable domain (outside the CDR3, taken from reference TRBV18 and TRBJ2-7): NAGVMQNPRHLVRRRGQEARLRCSPMKGHSHVYWYRQLPEEGLKFMVYLQKENIIDESGMPKERFSAEFPKEGPSILRIQQVVRGDSAAYFCASSPTRLDSYEQYFGPGTRLTVT.

The chain combines TRBV15 with TRBJ2-6, with 10 bases lining up with TRBD1. Per germline, CDR1 LNHNV and CDR2 YYDKDF (reference sequence). Trimming removed 4 bases from V and 4 bases from J; junction bases left unmatched: 13. This CDR3 comprises 19 residues. The CDR3 nucleotides read TGTGCCACCAGCATTCGTAACGGGACAGGGGTAAGCGGGGCCAACGTCCTGACTTTC. As protein: CATSIRNGTGVSGANVLTF.

The V and J genes are TRBV27 and TRBJ2-2; TRBD2 might be the D (6 bases). Deletions cut 6 bases from V and 5 bases from J, with 13 bases between. This CDR3 is built from 14 residues. Germline V gene lookup returns CDR1 MNHEY and CDR2 SMNVEV (reference sequence). DNA of the CDR3: TGTGCCAGCAGGTTTTTGGGGGGAACCGGGGAGCTGTTTTTT. This sequence encodes CASRFLGGTGELFF.

The rearrangement joins TRBV6-6 to TRBJ2-7; TRBD2 agrees at 11 bases. This CDR3 contains 13 residues. Trimming removed 6 bases from V and 7 bases from J; junction bases left unmatched: 5. Per the germline V gene, CDR1 is MNHNY and CDR2 is SVGAGI (reference sequence). Here the CDR3 DNA reads TGTGCCAGCAGCATAGCGGGGGGGCGTGAGCAGTACTTC. This sequence encodes CASSIAGGREQYF.

V is TRBV5-1 and J is TRBJ2-2; 10 bases match TRBD2. V gave up 5 bases and J gave up 11 bases; unmatched junction bases: 15. This CDR3 is built from 16 residues. The V gene's germline CDR1 is SGHRS and CDR2 YFSETQ. The CDR3 nucleotides are TGCGCCAGCAGTGTTGGGAATAGCGGGGGGATCGGAGAGCTGTTTTTT. This encodes CASSVGNSGGIGELFF.

This clone was counted once. The chain couples TRBV6-5 to TRBJ2-5; 7 bases align to TRBD2. With V trimmed by 8 bases and J by 5 bases, 14 bases remained unmatched. This CDR3 spans 15 amino acids. CDR1 MNHEY and CDR2 SVGAGI come from the germline V gene. The CDR3 DNA sequence: TGTGCCAGCCGGAGGAGCGGGGCGGGATGGGAGACCCAGTACTTC. It codes for CASRRSGAGWETQYF.

This chain connects TRBV6-6 to TRBJ1-4; D is possibly TRBD1 (5 bases). The CDR3 covers 15 residues. Trimming stripped 6 bases from V and 0 bases from J, with 11 bases between. Germline V gene data show CDR1 as MNHNY and CDR2 as SVGAGI (reference sequence). The chain's CDR3 is CASRRDFATNEKLFF. As DNA, the CDR3 is TGTGCCAGCAGACGGGACTTTGCAACTAATGAAAAACTGTTTTTT.

In the case of this clone: A junction boundary mismatches the germline segment, possibly from a read error. The chain carries TRBV12-5 and TRBJ2-7, with D possibly TRBD2 on 5 matching bases. The CDR3 is 13 amino acids. Germline V gives CDR1 LGHNT, CDR2 FRNRAP. The CDR3 sequence is CASGLIGGNGLNF. CDR3 bases: TGTGCTAGTGGTTTAATCGGTGGTAACGGACTGAACTTC.

This chain joins TRBV6-2 or TRBV6-3 and TRBJ2-7, with a possible D match to TRBD2 (5 bases). V was trimmed by 2 bases and J by 3 bases, leaving 11 bases between them. CDR3 length: 14 residues. The germline V gene encodes CDR1 MNHEY and CDR2 SVGEGT. The CDR3 DNA follows: TGTGCCAGCAGTTACCCTGGACTCTTCTACGAGCAGTACTTC. As protein: CASSYPGLFYEQYF.

V usage is TRBV28 and J usage is TRBJ2-1; the D is unclear. Germline V gene data show CDR1 as MDHEN and CDR2 as SYDVKM. Trimming removed 1 base from V and 2 bases from J, with 3 bases in between. There are 13 residues in the CDR3. The CDR3 region is CASSLSAYNEQFF. Here the CDR3 DNA reads TGTGCCAGCAGTTTATCGGCCTACAATGAGCAGTTCTTC. Combining the CDR3 with reference TRBV28 and TRBJ2-1 gives the whole variable domain DVKVTQSSRYLVKRTGEKVFLECVQDMDHENMFWYRQDPGLGLRLIYFSYDVKMKEKGDIPEGYSVSREKKERFSLILESASTNQTSMYLCASSLSAYNEQFFGPGTRLTVL.